Listed below are T cell receptor beta chains from one sample, sequenced in a study of T cell responses to AZD1222 COVID-19 vaccine. Sequencing used immunoSEQ multiplex PCR; TCRdb keeps in-frame clones, though not all of them. The profile shows about 160,000 clones, 92% of them singletons. The sample here was peripheral blood, taken on day 0 of MenACWY control vaccination. These receptors all stem from an adult in good health. The CDR3 runs from the conserved cysteine through the conserved F or W. D genes are given only for firm matches. The listing skips clone size in some rows; elsewhere it reads once, few, many or a size class.

TRBJ1-1	TRBV19	once	NA	CASSTSRVGTEAFF	TGTGCCAGTTCTACCTCCAGGGTAGGCACTGAAGCTTTCTTT
TRBJ2-1	TRBV3-1/TRBV3-2	NA	NA	CASSQDPLRVYNEQFF	TGTGCCAGCAGCCAAGATCCGTTAAGGGTATACAATGAGCAGTTCTTC
TRBJ2-1	TRBV15	NA	TRBD1	CATSRGGQVVVNEQFF	TGTGCCACCAGCAGAGGCGGACAGGTAGTTGTCAATGAGCAGTTCTTC
TRBJ1-5	TRBV7-2	NA	NA	CASSFGGGGSNQPQHF	TGTGCCAGCAGCTTCGGGGGAGGAGGAAGCAATCAGCCCCAGCATTTT
TRBJ1-1	TRBV19	NA	NA	CASQYNRNTEAFF	TGTGCCAGCCAGTACAATAGGAACACTGAAGCTTTCTTT
TRBJ1-5	TRBV27	NA	NA	CASSLYQGGQPQHF	TGTGCCAGCAGTTTATACCAGGGCGGTCAGCCCCAGCATTTT
TRBJ2-7	TRBV11-3	NA	NA	CASSPRGTATEEQQYF	TGTGCCAGCAGCCCCCGCGGGACCGCAACCGAAGAGCAGCAGTACTTC
TRBJ2-7	TRBV9	many	NA	CASSVNYQDEQYF	TGTGCCAGCAGCGTAAACTACCAGGACGAGCAGTACTTC
TRBJ2-3	TRBV11-3	NA	NA	CASSLSEPDTQYF	TGTGCCAGCAGCTTAAGTGAGCCAGATACGCAGTATTTT
TRBJ2-1	TRBV6-6	NA	NA	CASSYLETSGEQFF	TGTGCCAGCAGTTACCTCGAGACTAGTGGTGAGCAGTTCTTC
TRBJ2-5	TRBV29-1	NA	TRBD2	CSATTGTSGQFGYF	TGCAGCGCGACCACCGGGACTAGCGGTCAGTTCGGGTACTTC
TRBJ2-1	TRBV24-1	NA	TRBD2	CATSDAGERNEQFF	TGTGCCACCAGTGATGCGGGAGAGCGCAATGAGCAGTTCTTC
TRBJ2-5	TRBV24-1	NA	TRBD2	CATSDPGTIAETQYF	TGTGCCACCAGTGACCCCGGGACTATAGCAGAGACCCAGTACTTC
TRBJ1-1	TRBV28	NA	NA	CASSEGGGGTEAFF	TGTGCCAGCTCCGAGGGAGGAGGGGGCACTGAAGCTTTCTTT
TRBJ2-3	TRBV5-1	NA	TRBD2	CASSLGLAGVTDTQYF	TGCGCCAGCAGCTTGGGGCTAGCGGGAGTGACAGATACGCAGTATTTT
TRBJ2-1	TRBV10-3	once	TRBD2	CAISEFHARLAGANEQFF	TGTGCCATCAGTGAATTCCATGCCAGGCTAGCGGGAGCCAATGAGCAGTTCTTC
TRBJ2-7	TRBV7-9	NA	NA	CASSLLDRFYEQYF	TGTGCCAGCAGCTTACTTGACAGATTCTACGAGCAGTACTTC